This T cell receptor beta chain stems from a study of T cells in Graves' hyperthyroidism and ophthalmopathy. Germline CDR1 and CDR2: MNHEY and SVGEGT. Between the trimmed V and J ends, which lost 7 bases and 3 bases, there was a span of 19 bases. This CDR3 comprises 15 residues. In this sample, this clonotype turned up many times. Its specificity is unknown. Points from the study as a whole: Peripheral blood also featured most of the thyroid clonotypes expanded above 0.001.

There were TCR beta CDR3 regions amplified from RNA transcripts. A set of HTBI primers served as the primers for a first-round RT-PCR of the TCR CDR3. TCRdb reprocessed the multiplex PCR reads via MiXCR and lists one record per CDR3 protein. The repertoire holds some 500,000 distinct CDR3 sequences, with 15% to 20% as singletons. The chain has TRBV6-2 or TRBV6-3 and TRBJ2-7, with D possibly called TRBD1 or TRBD2 (6 bases each). Specimen: blood. The receptor was derived from a woman aged 25 to 39 with Graves' ophthalmopathy. CDR3 sequence: CASNQPWGASYEQYF. The CDR3 DNA reads TGTGCCAGCAACCAACCGTGGGGGGCGAGCTACGAGCAGTACTTC.